The 24 T cell receptor beta chains below all came from one sample that was sequenced in a study of shared T cell receptors in the human thymus. Only in-frame clones appear in the TCRdb table, and some are missing; sequencing was by immunoSEQ multiplex PCR. The top ten hold roughly 0.0087% of the sample, which has some 640,000 clones, around 87% seen once. These sequences were also reported in another study, on human thymus T cells.

Sequencing input: thymocytes. The receptor source for this set is a boy in the first two years of life with a congenital heart defect.

V and J are TRBV27 and TRBJ2-7; the match to TRBD2 covers 7 bases. J gave up 2 bases and V 3 bases, and 4 bases lay outside the gene matches. This CDR3 comprises 14 residues. The germline CDR1 and CDR2 sequences are MNHEY and SMNVEV (reference sequence). The CDR3 sequence: CASSLGLTPYEQYF. Written as DNA, the CDR3 is TGTGCCAGCAGTTTGGGACTAACCCCCTACGAGCAGTACTTC.

The chain employs TRBV11-2 and TRBJ2-7, with unresolved D. Deletions cut 11 bases from V and 3 bases from J, with 17 bases between. CDR3 size: 13 residues. Germline CDR1 reads SGHAT; CDR2 reads FQNNGV. This CDR3 is CASTVAQRYEQYF. In DNA, the CDR3 is TGTGCCTCGACGGTAGCCCAGCGCTACGAGCAGTACTTC. Filled out from reference TRBV11-2 and TRBJ2-7, the complete variable domain reads EAGVAQSPRYKIIEKRQSVAFWCNPISGHATLYWYQQILGQGPKLLIQFQNNGVVDDSQLPKDRFSAERLKGVDSTLKIQPAKLEDSAVYLCASTVAQRYEQYFGPGTRLTVT.

J is TRBJ2-1 and V is TRBV28; 7 positions agree with TRBD1. Germline trimming cut 6 bases from V and 5 bases from J; bases unmatched to any gene: 7. This CDR3 is 14 amino acids long. CDR1 MDHEN and CDR2 SYDVKM come from the germline V gene. In DNA form, the CDR3 reads TGTGCCAGCAGGATGGACAGGCCAAACAATGAGCAGTTCTTC. The encoded protein is CASRMDRPNNEQFF.

J is TRBJ1-1 and V is TRBV5-4; 9 positions match TRBD1. The CDR3 extends over 14 amino acids. J lost 7 bases, V lost 3 bases, and 7 bases had no gene match. From germline, CDR1 is SGHNT and CDR2 YYREEE (reference sequence). In nucleotides, the CDR3 is TGTGCCAGCAGCTACAGGACAGGGGTGGATGAAGCTTTCTTT. Translating it yields CASSYRTGVDEAFF.

J is TRBJ2-1 and V is TRBV14, with 8 bases identical to TRBD2. Germline-derived CDR1 and CDR2 are SGHDN and FVKESK. Trimming took 0 bases from V and 6 from J; bases not matched to a gene: 7. This CDR3 region has 16 residues. The CDR3 region has the DNA TGTGCCAGCAGCCAAGAGGTTAGCGGGAACTTCAATGAGCAGTTCTTC. Protein: CASSQEVSGNFNEQFF. Full variable domain (outside the CDR3, taken from reference TRBV14 and TRBJ2-1): EAGVTQFPSHSVIEKGQTVTLRCDPISGHDNLYWYRRVMGKEIKFLLHFVKESKQDESGMPNNRFLAERTGGTYSTLKVQPAELEDSGVYFCASSQEVSGNFNEQFFGPGTRLTVL.

The chain joins TRBV7-9 to TRBJ2-5; unclear D gene. Germline CDR1 SEHNR, CDR2 FQNEAQ (reference sequence). CDR3 size: 14 residues. Trimming left V 5 bases short and J 5 bases short, with 15 bases between. CDR3 bases: TGTGCCAGCAGCATTAGTTATGGGCCGGAGACCCAGTACTTC. Residues: CASSISYGPETQYF.

V usage is TRBV30 and J usage is TRBJ2-7; 9 bases are a match to TRBD1. V trimming: 5 bases; J trimming: 3 bases; junction bases outside the gene matches: 11. This CDR3 is 15 amino acids long. Germline CDR1 is GTSNPN and CDR2 is SVGIG (reference sequence). The CDR3 bases are TGTGCCTGGGCTTCCCTCACAGGGGGCATCTACGAGCAGTACTTC. Translating gives CAWASLTGGIYEQYF.

J is TRBJ2-5 and V is TRBV6-5, with TRBD1 matching over 7 bases. Germline lookup yields CDR1 MNHEY and CDR2 SVGAGI. V was clipped by 6 bases and J by 2 bases; unmatched bases: 3. This CDR3 comprises 13 residues. CDR3 residues: CASRKTGQETQYF. CDR3 sequence (DNA): TGTGCCAGCAGGAAGACAGGGCAAGAGACCCAGTACTTC.

The V gene is TRBV14, the J gene TRBJ2-7, with TRBD1 identical over 8 bases. Germline assignment: CDR1 SGHDN and CDR2 FVKESK. The V gene end was trimmed by 1 base and the J gene end by 5 bases; junction bases not matched to a gene: 7. The CDR3 covers 15 residues. As DNA, the CDR3 is TGTGCCAGCAGCCAAGTAGCCAGGGGGCTCGACGAGCAGTACTTC. The encoded protein is CASSQVARGLDEQYF.

The J gene is TRBJ1-5, the V gene TRBV6-5; possible D gene TRBD1, 6 bases. The CDR3 length is 15 residues. V lost 6 bases, J lost 4 bases, and 16 bases lay in between. The germline gives CDR1 MNHEY, CDR2 SVGAGI. The CDR3 region has the DNA TGTGCCAGCAGACACAGGGCCCGGGGAAATCAGCCCCAGCATTTT. Its translation is CASRHRARGNQPQHF.

The chain has TRBV4-1 and TRBJ2-2; weak D call: TRBD1 (6 bases). Germline V gene data show CDR1 as MGHRA and CDR2 as YSYEKL. The V gene lost 4 bases and the J gene lost 2 bases, with 17 bases spanning the gap. This CDR3 region has 17 residues. CDR3 bases: TGCGCCAGCAGCCCCCCCCGACAGGAAACCAACACCGGGGAGCTGTTTTTT. Translation gives CASSPPRQETNTGELFF.

CDR3 DNA sequence: TGTGCCAGCAGCCCAACTAGCCCCCGGACCCAGTACTTC. It specifies CASSPTSPRTQYF. The chain joins TRBV6-5 to TRBJ2-5; weak D call: TRBD2 (6 bases). CDR1 is MNHEY, CDR2 SVGAGI, per germline. CDR3 length equals 13 residues. V lost 6 bases and J lost 7, with 15 bases in between.

The rearrangement uses TRBV9 and TRBJ2-1; 7 bases are shared with TRBD2. Looked up from germline, CDR1 is SGDLS and CDR2 is YYNGEE. The CDR3 is made up of 16 amino acids. V was pared by 0 bases and J by 5 bases, with 8 bases of the junction left unmatched. CDR3 sequence reads: CASSVVWEGKNNEQFF. In DNA form, the CDR3 reads TGTGCCAGCAGCGTAGTGTGGGAGGGTAAGAACAATGAGCAGTTCTTC.

As DNA, the CDR3 is TGCGCCAGCAGCTTACCCTCGACAGCCTCTAACTCTGGGGCCAACGTCCTGACTTTC. Protein sequence: CASSLPSTASNSGANVLTF. The V gene is TRBV5-1, the J gene TRBJ2-6, with D possibly matching TRBD1 (5 bases). There are 19 residues in the CDR3. Trimming took off 2 bases at V and 0 bases at J, with 18 bases between the two ends. Germline V gene sequence: CDR1 SGHRS, CDR2 YFSETQ.

The chain is built from TRBV6-5 and TRBJ2-2; 7 nucleotides align to TRBD2. Germline V gene sequence: CDR1 MNHEY, CDR2 SVGAGI. Trimming took 2 bases from V and 0 from J; bases not matched to a gene: 0. There are 15 residues in the CDR3. In DNA, the CDR3 is TGTGCCAGCAGTTACGGACTAGCGAACACCGGGGAGCTGTTTTTT. It translates to CASSYGLANTGELFF.

The chain recombines TRBV30 with TRBJ2-3; 8 nucleotides agree with TRBD2. Germline V gene sequence: CDR1 GTSNPN, CDR2 SVGIG (reference sequence). The CDR3 extends over 13 amino acids. The V gene end was trimmed by 5 bases and the J gene end by 2 bases; junction bases not matched to a gene: 3. Here the CDR3 DNA reads TGTGCCTGGGGGCGGGAGGCCACAGATACGCAGTATTTT. This encodes CAWGREATDTQYF.

This chain connects TRBV4-1 to TRBJ1-2; a possible D gene is TRBD1 (5 bases). Germline V gene lookup returns CDR1 MGHRA and CDR2 YSYEKL. CDR3 length: 15 residues. V shed 0 bases and J shed 6 bases, with 14 bases lying between them. As DNA, the CDR3 is TGCGCCAGCAGCCAAGATGGTGTAGGGGAAGATGGCTACACCTTC. Its protein is CASSQDGVGEDGYTF.

The J gene is TRBJ1-2, the V gene TRBV7-9; 7 bases are a match to TRBD1. The CDR3 length is 18 residues. The V gene's germline CDR1 is SEHNR and CDR2 FQNEAQ (reference sequence). Unmatched junction bases numbered 11, after V lost 0 bases and J lost 1 base. The CDR3 protein is CASSLATRTGVFNYGYTF. Written as DNA, the CDR3 is TGTGCCAGCAGCTTAGCGACGCGGACAGGAGTATTTAACTATGGCTACACCTTC.

The chain links TRBV4-3 to TRBJ2-7; D is possibly TRBD1 (5 bases). Between the trimmed V and J ends, which lost 4 bases and 1 base, there was a span of 14 bases. The length of the CDR3 is 15 residues. The germline V gene has CDR1 LGHNA and CDR2 YSLEER. CDR3 bases: TGCGCCAGCAGCCGCGGACAACAGGAGTCCTACGAGCAGTACTTC. Translating gives CASSRGQQESYEQYF.

The rearrangement uses TRBV6-4 and TRBJ1-1, with a tentative D call TRBD1 (6 bases). Trimming took off 4 bases at V and 6 bases at J, with 21 bases between the two ends. Germline CDR1 and CDR2: MRHNA and SNTAGT. There are 16 residues in the CDR3. This chain's CDR3 is CASSADPTQGAAEAFF. CDR3 sequence (DNA): TGTGCCAGCAGTGCGGACCCGACACAGGGCGCCGCTGAAGCTTTCTTT.

Only a few counts were recorded for this clone. CDR3 sequence: CAWDTGWKLFF. DNA for the CDR3: TGTGCCTGGGACACAGGGTGGAAACTGTTTTTT. The rearrangement uses TRBV30 and TRBJ1-4; tentative D call: TRBD1 (6 bases). Germline V gives CDR1 GTSNPN, CDR2 SVGIG (reference sequence). V lost 5 bases and J lost 11, with 12 bases in between. This CDR3 is built from 11 residues.

The chain has TRBV28 and TRBJ2-3; 10 nucleotides match TRBD2. V trimming: 5 bases; J trimming: 1 base; junction bases outside the gene matches: 6. In germline, CDR1 is MDHEN, CDR2 SYDVKM. CDR3 length equals 16 residues. CDR3 sequence: CASSLWTSGGTDTQYF. The CDR3 bases are TGTGCCAGCAGTCTGTGGACTAGCGGAGGCACAGATACGCAGTATTTT.

The chain combines TRBV19 with TRBJ1-4, with D tentatively TRBD1 (6 bases). The CDR3 totals 18 residues. Between the trimmed V and J ends, which lost 1 base and 3 bases, there was a span of 18 bases. Germline V gene sequence: CDR1 LNHDA, CDR2 SQIVND (reference sequence). The CDR3: CASSIGNVLRGPNEKLFF. The CDR3 bases are TGTGCCAGTAGTATAGGTAACGTCCTCAGGGGACCTAATGAAAAACTGTTTTTT.

This chain links TRBV28 with TRBJ2-3; TRBD2 matches at 10 bases. CDR1 is MDHEN and CDR2 is SYDVKM in the germline V gene. The CDR3 spans 16 residues. The junction had 9 bases not matched to a gene; V was cut back by 5 bases and J by 4 bases. The CDR3 DNA sequence: TGTGCCAGCAGTCCTGTGGCTAGCGGGAGTCCAGATACGCAGTATTTT. This encodes CASSPVASGSPDTQYF.